The subject of this entry is one TCR beta chain. The data stem from a study of beta chain features in type 1 diabetes. Trimming shortened V by 4 bases and J by 2 bases, and 12 bases separated the two germline ends. CDR3 length: 15 residues. Germline loops: CDR1 KGHSH, CDR2 LQKENI. The sequenced template was cDNA made from the entire isolated RNA. TCRdb keeps only in-frame clones here, not all; method: immunoSEQ multiplex PCR. Of 150,000 or so clones listed, less than 10% are singletons. The sequenced material came from central memory CD4+ T cells from blood. V and J are TRBV18 and TRBJ1-3; D might be TRBD1 (5 bases). The sequence derives from a woman aged 40-49 years in good health. The chain's CDR3 is CASSRAGLTGNTIYF. In nucleotides, the CDR3 is TGTGCCAGCTCACGTGCAGGGTTAACTGGAAACACCATATATTTT.